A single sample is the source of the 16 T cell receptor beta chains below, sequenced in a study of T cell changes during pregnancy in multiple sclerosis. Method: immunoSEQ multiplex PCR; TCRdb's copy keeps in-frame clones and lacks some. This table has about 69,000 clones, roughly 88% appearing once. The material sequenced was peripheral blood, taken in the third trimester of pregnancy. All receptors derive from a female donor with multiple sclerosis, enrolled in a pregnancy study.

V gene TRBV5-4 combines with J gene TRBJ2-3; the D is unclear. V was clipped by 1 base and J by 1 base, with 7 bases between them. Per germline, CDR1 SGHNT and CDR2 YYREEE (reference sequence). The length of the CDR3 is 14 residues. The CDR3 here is CASSLRVGTDTQYF. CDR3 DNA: TGTGCCAGCAGCTTGCGAGTAGGCACAGATACGCAGTATTTT.

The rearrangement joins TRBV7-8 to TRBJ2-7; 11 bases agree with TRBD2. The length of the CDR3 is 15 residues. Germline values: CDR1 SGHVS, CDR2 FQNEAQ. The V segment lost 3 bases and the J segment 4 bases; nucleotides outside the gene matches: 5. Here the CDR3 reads CASSFGGLAVYEQYF. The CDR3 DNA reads TGTGCCAGCAGCTTCGGGGGACTAGCGGTGTACGAGCAGTACTTC.

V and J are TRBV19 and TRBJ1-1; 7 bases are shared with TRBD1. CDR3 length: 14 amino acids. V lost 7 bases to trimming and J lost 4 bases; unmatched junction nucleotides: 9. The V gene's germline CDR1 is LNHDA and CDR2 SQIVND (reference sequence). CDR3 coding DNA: TGTGCCAGTATCGACGGGGCAGGGGGCACTGAAGCTTTCTTT. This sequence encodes CASIDGAGGTEAFF.

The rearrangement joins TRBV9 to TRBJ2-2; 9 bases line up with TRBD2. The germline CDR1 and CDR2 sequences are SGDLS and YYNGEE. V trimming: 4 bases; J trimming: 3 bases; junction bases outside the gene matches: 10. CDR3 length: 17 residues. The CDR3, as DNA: TGTGCCAGCAGCACGAGAGAGACTAGCGGCTACACCGGGGAGCTGTTTTTT. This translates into CASSTRETSGYTGELFF.

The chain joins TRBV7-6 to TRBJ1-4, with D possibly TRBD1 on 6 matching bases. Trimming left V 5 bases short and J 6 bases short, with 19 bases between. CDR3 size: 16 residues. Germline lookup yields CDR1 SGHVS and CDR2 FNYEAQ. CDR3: CASSPIGQSVYEKLFF. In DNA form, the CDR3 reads TGTGCCAGCAGCCCCATCGGACAGTCGGTGTATGAAAAACTGTTTTTT.

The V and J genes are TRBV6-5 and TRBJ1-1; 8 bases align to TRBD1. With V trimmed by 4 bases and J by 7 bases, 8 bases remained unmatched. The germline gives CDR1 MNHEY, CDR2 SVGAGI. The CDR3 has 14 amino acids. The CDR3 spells CASSLQGGRLEAFF. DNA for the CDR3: TGTGCCAGCAGTTTACAGGGGGGAAGACTTGAAGCTTTCTTT.

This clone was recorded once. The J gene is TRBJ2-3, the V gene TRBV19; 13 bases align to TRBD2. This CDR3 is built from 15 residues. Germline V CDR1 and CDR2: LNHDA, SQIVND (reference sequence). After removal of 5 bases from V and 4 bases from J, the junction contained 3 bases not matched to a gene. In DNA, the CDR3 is TGTGCCAGTAGTCCAGGGACTAGCGGGGCAGATACGCAGTATTTT. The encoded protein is CASSPGTSGADTQYF.

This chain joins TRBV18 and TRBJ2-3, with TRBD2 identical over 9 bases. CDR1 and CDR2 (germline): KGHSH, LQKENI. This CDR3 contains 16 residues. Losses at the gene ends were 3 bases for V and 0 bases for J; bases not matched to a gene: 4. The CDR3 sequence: CASSPLAGASTDTQYF. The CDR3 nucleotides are TGTGCCAGCTCACCTTTAGCGGGGGCGAGCACAGATACGCAGTATTTT.

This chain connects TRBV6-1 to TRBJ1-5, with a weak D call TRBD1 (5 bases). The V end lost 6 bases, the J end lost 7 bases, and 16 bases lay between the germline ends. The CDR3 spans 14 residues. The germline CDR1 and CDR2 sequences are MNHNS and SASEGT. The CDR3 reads CASSGTGGRQPQHF. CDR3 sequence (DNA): TGTGCCAGCAGCGGGACGGGTGGGAGGCAGCCCCAGCATTTT.

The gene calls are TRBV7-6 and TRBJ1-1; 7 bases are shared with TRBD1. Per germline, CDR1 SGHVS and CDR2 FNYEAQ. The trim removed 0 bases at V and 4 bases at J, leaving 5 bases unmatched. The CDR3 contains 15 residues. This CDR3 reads CASSLARQGSTEAFF. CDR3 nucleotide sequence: TGTGCCAGCAGCTTAGCCAGACAGGGCAGCACTGAAGCTTTCTTT.

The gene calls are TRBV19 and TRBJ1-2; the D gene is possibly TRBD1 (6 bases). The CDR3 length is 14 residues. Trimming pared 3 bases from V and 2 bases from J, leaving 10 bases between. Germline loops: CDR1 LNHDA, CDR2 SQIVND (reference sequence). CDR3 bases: TGTGCCAGTAGTATGTACAGGGCGAACTATGGCTACACCTTC. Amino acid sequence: CASSMYRANYGYTF.

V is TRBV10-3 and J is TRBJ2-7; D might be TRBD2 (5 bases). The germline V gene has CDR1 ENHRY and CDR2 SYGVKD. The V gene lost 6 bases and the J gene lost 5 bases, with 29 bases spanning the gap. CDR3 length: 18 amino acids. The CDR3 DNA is TGTGCCATCAGGCCGGGGTCTCCTCAAAGGGTAGGTATCGACGAGCAGTACTTC. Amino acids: CAIRPGSPQRVGIDEQYF.

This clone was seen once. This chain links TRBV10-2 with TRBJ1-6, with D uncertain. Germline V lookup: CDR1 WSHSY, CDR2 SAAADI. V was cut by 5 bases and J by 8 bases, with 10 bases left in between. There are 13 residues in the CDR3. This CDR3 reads CASSTLRDSPLHF. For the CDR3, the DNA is TGCGCCAGCAGTACCCTCCGGGATTCACCCCTCCACTTT.

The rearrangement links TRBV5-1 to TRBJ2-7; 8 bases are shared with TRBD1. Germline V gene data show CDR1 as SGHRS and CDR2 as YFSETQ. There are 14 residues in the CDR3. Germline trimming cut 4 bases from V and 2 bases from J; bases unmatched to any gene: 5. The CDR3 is CASSPGQGAYEQYF. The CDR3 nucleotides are TGCGCCAGCAGCCCCGGACAGGGAGCCTACGAGCAGTACTTC.

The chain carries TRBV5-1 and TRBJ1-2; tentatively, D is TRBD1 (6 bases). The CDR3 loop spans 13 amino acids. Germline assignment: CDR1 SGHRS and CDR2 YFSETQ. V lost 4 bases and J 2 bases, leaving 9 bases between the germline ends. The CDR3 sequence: CASSEGDNYGYTF. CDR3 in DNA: TGCGCCAGCAGCGAGGGGGACAACTATGGCTACACCTTC.

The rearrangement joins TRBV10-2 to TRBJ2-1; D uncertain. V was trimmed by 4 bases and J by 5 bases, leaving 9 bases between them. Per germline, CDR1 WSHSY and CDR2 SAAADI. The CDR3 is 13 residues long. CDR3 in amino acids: CASSGWRDNEQFF. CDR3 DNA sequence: TGCGCCAGCAGTGGATGGAGAGACAATGAGCAGTTCTTC.